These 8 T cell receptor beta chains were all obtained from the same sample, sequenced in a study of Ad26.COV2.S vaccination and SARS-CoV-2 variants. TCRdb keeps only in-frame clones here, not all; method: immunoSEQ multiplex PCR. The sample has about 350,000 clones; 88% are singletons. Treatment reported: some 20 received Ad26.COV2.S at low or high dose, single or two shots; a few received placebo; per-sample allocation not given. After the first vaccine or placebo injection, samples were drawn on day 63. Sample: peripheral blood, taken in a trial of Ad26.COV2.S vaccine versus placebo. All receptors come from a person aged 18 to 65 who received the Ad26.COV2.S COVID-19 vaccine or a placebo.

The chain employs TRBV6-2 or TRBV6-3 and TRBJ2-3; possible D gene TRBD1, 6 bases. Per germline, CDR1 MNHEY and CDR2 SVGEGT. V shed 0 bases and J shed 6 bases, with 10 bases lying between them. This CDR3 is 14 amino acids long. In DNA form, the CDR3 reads TGTGCCAGCAGTTACTCGAGGACAGCCGATACGCAGTATTTT. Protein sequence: CASSYSRTADTQYF.

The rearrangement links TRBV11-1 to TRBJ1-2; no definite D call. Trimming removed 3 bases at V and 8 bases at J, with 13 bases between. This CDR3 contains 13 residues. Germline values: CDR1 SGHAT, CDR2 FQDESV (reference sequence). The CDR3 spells CASSLRTMTGYTF. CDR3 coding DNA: TGTGCCAGCAGCTTGAGGACTATGACGGGCTACACCTTC.

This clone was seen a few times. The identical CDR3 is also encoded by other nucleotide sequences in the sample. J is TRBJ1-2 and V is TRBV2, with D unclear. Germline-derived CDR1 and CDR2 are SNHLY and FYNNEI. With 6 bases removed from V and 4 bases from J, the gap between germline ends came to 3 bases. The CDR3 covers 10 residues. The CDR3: CASSLYGYTF. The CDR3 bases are TGTGCCAGCAGCCTCTATGGCTACACCTTC.

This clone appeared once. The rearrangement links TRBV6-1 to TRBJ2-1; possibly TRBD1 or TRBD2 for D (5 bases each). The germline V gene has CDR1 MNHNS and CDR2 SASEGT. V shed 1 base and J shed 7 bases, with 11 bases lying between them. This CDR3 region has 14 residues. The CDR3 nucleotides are TGTGCCAGCAGTGAAGGGTCCGGGGCTAATGAGCAGTTCTTC. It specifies CASSEGSGANEQFF.

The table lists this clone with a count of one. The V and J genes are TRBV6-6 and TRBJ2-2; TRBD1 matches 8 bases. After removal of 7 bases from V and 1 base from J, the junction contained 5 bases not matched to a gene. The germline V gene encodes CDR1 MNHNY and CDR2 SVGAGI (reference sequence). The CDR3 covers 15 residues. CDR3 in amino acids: CASTLDRVNTGELFF. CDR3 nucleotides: TGTGCCAGCACCCTGGACAGGGTGAACACCGGGGAGCTGTTTTTT.

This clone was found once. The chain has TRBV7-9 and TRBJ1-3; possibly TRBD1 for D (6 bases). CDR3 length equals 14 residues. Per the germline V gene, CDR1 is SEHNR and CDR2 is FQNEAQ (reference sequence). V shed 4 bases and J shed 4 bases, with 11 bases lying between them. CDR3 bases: TGTGCCAGCAGCTCCACAGGGCACGGAAACACCATATATTTT. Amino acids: CASSSTGHGNTIYF. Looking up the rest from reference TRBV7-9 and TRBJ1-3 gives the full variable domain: DTGVSQNPRHKITKRGQNVTFRCDPISEHNRLYWYRQTLGQGPEFLTYFQNEAQLEKSRLLSDRFSAERPKGSFSTLEIQRTEQGDSAMYLCASSSTGHGNTIYFGEGSWLTVV.

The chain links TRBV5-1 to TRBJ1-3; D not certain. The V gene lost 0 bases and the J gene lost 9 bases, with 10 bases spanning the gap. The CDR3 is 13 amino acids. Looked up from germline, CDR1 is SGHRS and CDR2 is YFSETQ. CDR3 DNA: TGCGCCAGCAGCTTGGAAATAGACTCCACCATATATTTT. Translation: CASSLEIDSTIYF.

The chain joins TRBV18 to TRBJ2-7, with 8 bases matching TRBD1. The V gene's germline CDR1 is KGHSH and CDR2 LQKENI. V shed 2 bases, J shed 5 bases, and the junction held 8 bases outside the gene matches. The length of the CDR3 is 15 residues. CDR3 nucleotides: TGTGCCAGCTCACCAAGACAGGGGAGGATAAACGAGCAGTACTTC. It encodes CASSPRQGRINEQYF.